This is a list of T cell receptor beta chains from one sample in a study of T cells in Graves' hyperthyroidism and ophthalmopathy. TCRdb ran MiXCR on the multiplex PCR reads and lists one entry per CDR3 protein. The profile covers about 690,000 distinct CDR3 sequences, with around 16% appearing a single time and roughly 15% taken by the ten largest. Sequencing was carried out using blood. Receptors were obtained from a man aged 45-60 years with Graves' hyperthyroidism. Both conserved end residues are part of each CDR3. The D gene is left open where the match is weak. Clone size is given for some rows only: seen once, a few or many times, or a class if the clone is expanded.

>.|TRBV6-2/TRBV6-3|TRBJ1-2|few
TGTGCCAGCAGTTCCTCCGGGACGGACATCTATGGCTACACCTTC
CASSSSGTDIYGYTF
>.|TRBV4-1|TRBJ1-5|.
TGCGCCAGCAGCCAAGATCTTGCAGAAAATCAGCCCCAGCATTTT
CASSQDLAENQPQHF
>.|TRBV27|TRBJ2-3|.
TGTGCCAGCAGTCCGGGCGGAGTAGCGGTACTTGGGGGCACAGATACGCAGTATTTT
CASSPGGVAVLGGTDTQYF
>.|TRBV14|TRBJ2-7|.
TGTGCCAGCAGCCGGGACCTCAACCCGACCTACGAGCAGTACTTC
CASSRDLNPTYEQYF
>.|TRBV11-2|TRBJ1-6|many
TGTGCCAGCAGCTTAGACCTTGGGTCACCCCTCCACTTT
CASSLDLGSPLHF
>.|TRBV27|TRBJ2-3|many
TGTGCCAGCAGCCCCATAGTGGCAGATACGCAGTATTTT
CASSPIVADTQYF
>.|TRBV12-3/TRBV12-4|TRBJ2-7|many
TGTGCCAGCAGTTTAGATTATGGGGGGTCCTACGAGCAGTACTTC
CASSLDYGGSYEQYF
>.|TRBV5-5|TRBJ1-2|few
TGTGCCAGCAGCTTGGGGCAGGGGCTGGACGGCTACACCTTC
CASSLGQGLDGYTF
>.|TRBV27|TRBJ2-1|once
TGTGCCAGCAGTCACGGACATACCGACTCCTACAATGAGCAGTTCTTC
CASSHGHTDSYNEQFF
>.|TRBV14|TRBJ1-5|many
TGTGCCAGCAGCCAAGATGAACGGTCTAATCAGCCCCAGCATTTT
CASSQDERSNQPQHF
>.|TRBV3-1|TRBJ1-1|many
TGTGCCAGCAGCCAACACTACACCCGAGAGACTGAAGCTTTCTTT
CASSQHYTRETEAFF
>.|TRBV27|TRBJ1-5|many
TGTGCCAGCAGCTCCGGGACGAATCAGCCCCAGCATTTT
CASSSGTNQPQHF
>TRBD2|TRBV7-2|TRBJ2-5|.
TGTGCCAGCAGCCTAGCGGGGATGCAAGAGACCCAGTACTTC
CASSLAGMQETQYF
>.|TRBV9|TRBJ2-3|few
TGTGCCAGCGCCCGTCGGCGGTTGAGCACAGATACGCAGTATTTT
CASARRRLSTDTQYF
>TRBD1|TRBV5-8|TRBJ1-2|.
TGTGCCAGCAGCTCTTTTACAGGGGAAGCTAACTATGGCTACACCTTC
CASSSFTGEANYGYTF
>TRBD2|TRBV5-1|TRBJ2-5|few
TGCGCCAGCAGCTTGTCCCCAGCGGGGGAAGAGACCCAGTACTTC
CASSLSPAGEETQYF
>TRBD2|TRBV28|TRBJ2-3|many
TGTGCCACTCAGCGGGAGGTTGTAGATACGCAGTATTTT
CATQREVVDTQYF
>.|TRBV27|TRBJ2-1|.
TGTGCCAGCAGTTTAGCGGTTGACTCTTACAATGAGCAGTTCTTC
CASSLAVDSYNEQFF
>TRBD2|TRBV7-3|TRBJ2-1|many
TGTGCCAGCAGCCCTGAGGGGACTAGCGGGGGATATGAGCAGTTCTTC
CASSPEGTSGGYEQFF
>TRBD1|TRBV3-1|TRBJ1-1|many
TGTGCCAGCAGCCGAGCCGGGACAGGAATGAACACTGAAGCTTTCTTT
CASSRAGTGMNTEAFF
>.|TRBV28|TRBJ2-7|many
TGTGCCAGCAGTACTGGGCTAGCGAACTCCTACGAGCAGTACTTC
CASSTGLANSYEQYF
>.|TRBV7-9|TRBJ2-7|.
TGTGCCAGCAACCCCCGGGCGGAAGGCTGGGGCGAGCAGTACTTC
CASNPRAEGWGEQYF
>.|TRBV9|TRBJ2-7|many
TGTGCCAGCAGCGTAGGGGGTGAGGGCCGCTCCTACGAGCAGTACTTC
CASSVGGEGRSYEQYF
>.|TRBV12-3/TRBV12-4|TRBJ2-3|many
TGTGCCAGCAGTCCTTTGAGGGTCACAGATACGCAGTATTTT
CASSPLRVTDTQYF
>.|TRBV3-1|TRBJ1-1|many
TGTGCCAGCAGCCCGGTTGGGCCGAACACTGAAGCTTTCTTT
CASSPVGPNTEAFF
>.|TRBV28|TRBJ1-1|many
TGTGCCAGCAGGCGTTCTTCCGCTGACACTGAAGCTTTCTTT
CASRRSSADTEAFF
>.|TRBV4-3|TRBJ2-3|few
TGCGCCAGCAGCCTTGAGGAGGAAGGGACAGATACGCAGTATTTT
CASSLEEEGTDTQYF
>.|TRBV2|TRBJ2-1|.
TGTGCCACCAGTGATATAACAGGAGGTGAGCAGTTCTTC
CATSDITGGEQFF
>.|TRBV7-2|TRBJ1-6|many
TGTGCCAGCAGCCCAACAGGGTATGAATCACCCCTCCACTTT
CASSPTGYESPLHF
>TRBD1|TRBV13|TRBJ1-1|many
TGTGCCAGCAGCCCAGTATCCAGGGGGCATGAAGCTTTCTTT
CASSPVSRGHEAFF
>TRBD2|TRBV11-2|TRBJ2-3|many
TGTGCCAGCAGCTTAGTGGCGGGAGCCACAGATACGCAGTATTTT
CASSLVAGATDTQYF
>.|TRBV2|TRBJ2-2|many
TGTGCCAGCAGACTCCTTAAGCGGGCCGGGGAGCTGTTTTTT
CASRLLKRAGELFF
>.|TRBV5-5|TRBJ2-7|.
TGTGCCAGCAGCTTTTTTCAGGGTTACGAGCAGTACTTC
CASSFFQGYEQYF
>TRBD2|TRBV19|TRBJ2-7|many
TGTGCCAGTAGTCCAAAGGGACTAGCGGGAGGTGCCGAGCAGTACTTC
CASSPKGLAGGAEQYF
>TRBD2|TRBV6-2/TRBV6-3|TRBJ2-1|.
TGTGCCAGCAGTACTCGAACTAGCGGGAGTTTCGATGAGCAGTTCTTC
CASSTRTSGSFDEQFF
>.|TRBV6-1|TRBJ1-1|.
TGTGCCAGCAGTGACAGGTCGCGGGGGCTCACTGAAGCTTTCTTT
CASSDRSRGLTEAFF
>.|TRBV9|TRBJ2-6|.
TGTGCCAGCACCCCTACCTCTGGGGCCACTGGGGCCAACGTCCTGACTTTC
CASTPTSGATGANVLTF
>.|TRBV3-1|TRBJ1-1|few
TGTGCCAGCAGCACTCCTTCGTACACTGAAGCTTTCTTT
CASSTPSYTEAFF
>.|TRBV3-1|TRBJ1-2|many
TGTGCCAGCAGCCAAGAGCAGGCCTATGGCTACACCTTC
CASSQEQAYGYTF
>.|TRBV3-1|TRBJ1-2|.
TGTGCCAGCAGCCCCCGTTCAGGGGCGGGTGGCTACACCTTC
CASSPRSGAGGYTF
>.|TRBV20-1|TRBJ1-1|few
TGCAGTGCCCAGGACATACTGAACACTGAAGCTTTCTTT
CSAQDILNTEAFF
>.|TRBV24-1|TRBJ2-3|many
TGTGCCACCAGTGATTGGGACGTAACTAGCACAGATACGCAGTATTTT
CATSDWDVTSTDTQYF
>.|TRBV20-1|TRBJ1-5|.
TGCAGTGCTAGAGCCCCGGGAGGCCAGCATTTT
CSARAPGGQHF
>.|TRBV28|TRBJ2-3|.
TGTGCCAGCAGTCCTATGGGGGGGGCAGGATCAGATACGCAGTATTTT
CASSPMGGAGSDTQYF
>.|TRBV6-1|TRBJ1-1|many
TGTGCCAGCAGGTACCGGGACAAGCTTTTTGAAGCTTTCTTT
CASRYRDKLFEAFF
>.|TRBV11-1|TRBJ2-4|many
TGTGCCAGCAGAGAAAGGGACGGCAAAAACATTCAGTACTTC
CASRERDGKNIQYF
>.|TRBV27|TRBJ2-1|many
TGTGCCAGCAGTTTGTCTAGGAACGCCTACAATGAGCAGTTCTTC
CASSLSRNAYNEQFF